This TCR beta chain was profiled in a study of blood T cell repertoires in COVID-19. The wider study: COVID-19 samples from acute and convalescent phases originated in the United States, Italy and Spain.

J gave up 3 bases and V 2 bases, and 4 bases lay outside the gene matches. The CDR3 sequence is 16 residues long. From germline, CDR1 is MNHEY and CDR2 SMNVEV (reference sequence). Some clones are missing from TCRdb's copy, which holds only in-frame ones; the method was immunoSEQ multiplex PCR. The data show approximately 240,000 clones, nearly 90% seen once. The chain is built from TRBV27 and TRBJ2-1, with 10 bases lining up with TRBD1. The sample was peripheral blood. The sequence was obtained from a woman younger than 30 who had recovered from COVID-19. Here the CDR3 DNA reads TGTGCCAGCAGTTTACCCGGGACAGGGGTCTACAATGAGCAGTTCTTC. This translates into CASSLPGTGVYNEQFF.